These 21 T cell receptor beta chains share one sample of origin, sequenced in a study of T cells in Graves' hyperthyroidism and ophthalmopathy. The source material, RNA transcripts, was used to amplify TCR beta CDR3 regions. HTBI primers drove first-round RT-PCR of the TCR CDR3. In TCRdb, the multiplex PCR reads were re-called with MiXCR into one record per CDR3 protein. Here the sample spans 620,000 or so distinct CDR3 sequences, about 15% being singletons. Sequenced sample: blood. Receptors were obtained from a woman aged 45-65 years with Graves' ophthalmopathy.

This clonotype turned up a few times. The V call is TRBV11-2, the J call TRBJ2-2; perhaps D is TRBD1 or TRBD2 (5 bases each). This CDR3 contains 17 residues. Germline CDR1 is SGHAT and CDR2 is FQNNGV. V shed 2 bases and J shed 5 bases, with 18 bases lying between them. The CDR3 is CASSLPLRGAYTGELFF. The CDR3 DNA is TGTGCCAGCAGCTTACCCCTTAGGGGAGCGTATACCGGGGAGCTGTTTTTT.

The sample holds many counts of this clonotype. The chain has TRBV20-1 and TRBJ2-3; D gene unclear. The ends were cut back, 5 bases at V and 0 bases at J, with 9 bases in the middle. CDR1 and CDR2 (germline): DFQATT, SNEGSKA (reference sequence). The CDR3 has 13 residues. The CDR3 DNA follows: TGCAGTGCTGCGTCTCCTAGCACAGATACGCAGTATTTT. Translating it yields CSAASPSTDTQYF.

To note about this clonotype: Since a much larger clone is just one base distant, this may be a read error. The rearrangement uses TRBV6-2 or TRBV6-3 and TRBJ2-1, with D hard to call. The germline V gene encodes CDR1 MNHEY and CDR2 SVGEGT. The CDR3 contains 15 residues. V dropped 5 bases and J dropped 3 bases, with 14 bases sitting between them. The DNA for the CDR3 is TGTGCCAGCAGTACCAGGATACCTAACTACAATGAGCAGTTCTTC. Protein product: CASSTRIPNYNEQFF.

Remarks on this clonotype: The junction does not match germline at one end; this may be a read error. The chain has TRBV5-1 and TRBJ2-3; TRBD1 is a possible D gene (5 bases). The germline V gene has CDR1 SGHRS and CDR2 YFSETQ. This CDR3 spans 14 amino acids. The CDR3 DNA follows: TGTGCCAGCAGGGCCTCGATGCTCACAGATACGCAGTATTTT. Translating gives CASRASMLTDTQYF.

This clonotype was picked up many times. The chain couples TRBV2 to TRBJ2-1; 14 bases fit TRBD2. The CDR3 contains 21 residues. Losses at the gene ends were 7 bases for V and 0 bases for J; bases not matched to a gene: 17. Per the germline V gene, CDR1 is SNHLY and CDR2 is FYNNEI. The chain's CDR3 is CASNWRWIGTSGRTSYNEQFF. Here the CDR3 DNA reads TGTGCCAGCAACTGGAGGTGGATCGGGACTAGCGGGAGAACCTCCTACAATGAGCAGTTCTTC. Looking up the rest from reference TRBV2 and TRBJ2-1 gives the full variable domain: EPEVTQTPSHQVTQMGQEVILRCVPISNHLYFYWYRQILGQKVEFLVSFYNNEISEKSEIFDDQFSVERPDGSNFTLKIRSTKLEDSAMYFCASNWRWIGTSGRTSYNEQFFGPGTRLTVL.

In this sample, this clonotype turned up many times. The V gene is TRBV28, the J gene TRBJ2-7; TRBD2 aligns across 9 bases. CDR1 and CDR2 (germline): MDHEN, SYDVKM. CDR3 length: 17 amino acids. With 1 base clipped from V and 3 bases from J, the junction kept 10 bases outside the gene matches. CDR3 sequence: CASSLFRRGSGGYEQYF. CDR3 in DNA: TGTGCCAGCAGTTTATTCCGGCGCGGTAGCGGGGGCTACGAGCAGTACTTC.

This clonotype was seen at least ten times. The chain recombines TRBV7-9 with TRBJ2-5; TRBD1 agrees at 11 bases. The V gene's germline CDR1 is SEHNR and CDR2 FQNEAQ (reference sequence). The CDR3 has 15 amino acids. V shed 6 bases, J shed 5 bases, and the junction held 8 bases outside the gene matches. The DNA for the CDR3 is TGTGCCAGCAGAGATGGACAGGGGGCGAAGGAGACCCAGTACTTC. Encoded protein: CASRDGQGAKETQYF.

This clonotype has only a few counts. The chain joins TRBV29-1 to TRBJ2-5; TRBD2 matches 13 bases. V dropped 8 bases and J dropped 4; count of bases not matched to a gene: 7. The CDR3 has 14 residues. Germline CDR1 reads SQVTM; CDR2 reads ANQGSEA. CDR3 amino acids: CSLPGTSGTETQYF. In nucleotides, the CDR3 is TGCAGCTTACCCGGGACTAGCGGGACAGAGACCCAGTACTTC.

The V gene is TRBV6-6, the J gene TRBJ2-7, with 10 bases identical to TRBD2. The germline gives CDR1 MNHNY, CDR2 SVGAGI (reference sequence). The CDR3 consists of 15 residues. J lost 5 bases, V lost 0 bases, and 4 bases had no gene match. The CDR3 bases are TGTGCCAGCAGTTACTCCCTAGCGGGAGAGGACGAGCAGTACTTC. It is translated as CASSYSLAGEDEQYF.

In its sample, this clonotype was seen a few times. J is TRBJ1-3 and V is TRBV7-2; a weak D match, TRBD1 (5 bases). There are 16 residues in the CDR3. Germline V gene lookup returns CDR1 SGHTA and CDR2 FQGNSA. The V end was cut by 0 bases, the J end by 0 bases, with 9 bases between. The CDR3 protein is CASSLAGPNSGNTIYF. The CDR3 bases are TGTGCCAGCAGCTTAGCGGGGCCAAACTCTGGAAACACCATATATTTT.

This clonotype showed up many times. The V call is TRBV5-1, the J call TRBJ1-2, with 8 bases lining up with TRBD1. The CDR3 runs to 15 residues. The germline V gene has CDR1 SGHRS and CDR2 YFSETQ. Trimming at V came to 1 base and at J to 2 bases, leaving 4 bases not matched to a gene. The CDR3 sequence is CASSLFGTGNYGYTF. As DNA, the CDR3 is TGCGCCAGCAGCTTGTTCGGGACAGGCAACTATGGCTACACCTTC.

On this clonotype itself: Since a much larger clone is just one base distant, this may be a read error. The CDR3 bases are TGTACCAGCAGTTCACCGGGACAGGGGTCCTACGAGCAGTACTTC. As protein: CTSSSPGQGSYEQYF. The genes are TRBV7-8 and TRBJ2-7; TRBD1 matches 10 bases. The CDR3 spans 15 residues. Per the germline V gene, CDR1 is SGHVS and CDR2 is FQNEAQ.

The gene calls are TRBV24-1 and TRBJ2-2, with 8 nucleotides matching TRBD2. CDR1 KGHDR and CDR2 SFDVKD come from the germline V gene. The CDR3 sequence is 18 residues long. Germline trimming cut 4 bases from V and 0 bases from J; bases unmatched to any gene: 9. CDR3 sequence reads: CATSDSLLAGTNTGELFF. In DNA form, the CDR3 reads TGTGCCACCAGTGACTCCCTTTTAGCGGGAACGAACACCGGGGAGCTGTTTTTT.

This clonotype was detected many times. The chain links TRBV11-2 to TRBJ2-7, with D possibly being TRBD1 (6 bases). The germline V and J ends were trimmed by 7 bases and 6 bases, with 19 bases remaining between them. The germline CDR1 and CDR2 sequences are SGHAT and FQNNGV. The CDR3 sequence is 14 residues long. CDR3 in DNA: TGTGCCAGCAACAAACAGGGACCTTTCTCCGAGCAGTACTTC. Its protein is CASNKQGPFSEQYF.

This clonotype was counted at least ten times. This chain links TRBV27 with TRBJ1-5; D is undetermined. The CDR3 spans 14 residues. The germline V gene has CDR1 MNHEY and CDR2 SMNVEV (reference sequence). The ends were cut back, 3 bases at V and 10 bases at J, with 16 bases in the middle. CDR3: CASSLIGGVGPQHF. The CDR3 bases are TGTGCCAGCAGTTTGATAGGCGGAGTGGGACCCCAGCATTTT.

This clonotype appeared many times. CDR3 sequence reads: CASSSSSRDDEAFF. CDR3 sequence (DNA): TGTGCCAGCAGCTCCTCCTCGAGGGACGATGAAGCTTTCTTT. The V and J genes are TRBV7-8 and TRBJ1-1; maybe TRBD1 (5 bases). Between the trimmed V and J ends, which lost 4 bases and 7 bases, there was a span of 16 bases. This CDR3 region has 14 residues. Germline CDR1 reads SGHVS; CDR2 reads FQNEAQ.

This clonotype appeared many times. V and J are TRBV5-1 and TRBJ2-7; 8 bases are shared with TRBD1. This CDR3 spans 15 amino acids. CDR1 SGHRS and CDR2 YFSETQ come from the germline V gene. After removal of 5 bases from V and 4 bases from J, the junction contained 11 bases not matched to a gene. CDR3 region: CASRPHQGAKYEQYF. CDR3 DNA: TGCGCCAGCAGACCCCATCAGGGGGCCAAGTACGAGCAGTACTTC.

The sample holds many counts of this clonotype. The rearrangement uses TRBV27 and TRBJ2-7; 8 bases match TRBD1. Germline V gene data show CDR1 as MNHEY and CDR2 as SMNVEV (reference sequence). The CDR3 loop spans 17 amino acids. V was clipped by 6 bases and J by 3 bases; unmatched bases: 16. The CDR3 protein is CASSRTLLGQGGYEQYF. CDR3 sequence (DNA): TGTGCCAGCAGCCGCACCCTACTTGGACAGGGAGGCTACGAGCAGTACTTC.

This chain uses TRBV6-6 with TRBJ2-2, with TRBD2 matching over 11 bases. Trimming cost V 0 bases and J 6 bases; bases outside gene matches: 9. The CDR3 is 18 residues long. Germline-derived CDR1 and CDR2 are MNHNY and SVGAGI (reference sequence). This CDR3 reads CASSYSGWIAGGPGELFF. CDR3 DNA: TGTGCCAGCAGTTACTCGGGCTGGATAGCGGGAGGGCCCGGGGAGCTGTTTTTT.

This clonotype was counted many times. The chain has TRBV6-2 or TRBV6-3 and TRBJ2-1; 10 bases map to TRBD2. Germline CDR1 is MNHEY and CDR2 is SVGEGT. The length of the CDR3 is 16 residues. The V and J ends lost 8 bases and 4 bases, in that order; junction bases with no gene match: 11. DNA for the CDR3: TGTGCCAGCGTCCGGGCTAGCGGGAGTCTGTACAATGAGCAGTTCTTC. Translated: CASVRASGSLYNEQFF.

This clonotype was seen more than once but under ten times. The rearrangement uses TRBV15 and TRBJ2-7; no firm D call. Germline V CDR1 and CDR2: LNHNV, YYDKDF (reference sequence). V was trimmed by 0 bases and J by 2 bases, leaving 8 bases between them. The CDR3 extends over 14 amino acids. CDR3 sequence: CATSRDRKTYEQYF. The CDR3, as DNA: TGTGCCACCAGCAGAGATCGGAAAACCTACGAGCAGTACTTC.